This T cell receptor beta chain appears in the sequencing data of a study of T cell changes during pregnancy in multiple sclerosis. Data came from immunoSEQ multiplex PCR; TCRdb stores just in-frame clones and leaves some out. The repertoire includes 85,000 to 100,000 clones, approximately 90% of them detected once, and 0.9% to 0.95% sits in the top ten. The sequencing used peripheral blood, collected before pregnancy. This TCR came from a female donor with multiple sclerosis, enrolled in a pregnancy study.

CDR3 residues: CASSTGTEAFF. The DNA of the CDR3 is TGTGCCAGTTCGACTGGAACTGAAGCTTTCTTT. V usage is TRBV19 and J usage is TRBJ1-1; D ambiguous. The CDR3 consists of 11 residues. Looked up from germline, CDR1 is LNHDA and CDR2 is SQIVND (reference sequence). V lost 8 bases and J lost 5, with 9 bases in between.